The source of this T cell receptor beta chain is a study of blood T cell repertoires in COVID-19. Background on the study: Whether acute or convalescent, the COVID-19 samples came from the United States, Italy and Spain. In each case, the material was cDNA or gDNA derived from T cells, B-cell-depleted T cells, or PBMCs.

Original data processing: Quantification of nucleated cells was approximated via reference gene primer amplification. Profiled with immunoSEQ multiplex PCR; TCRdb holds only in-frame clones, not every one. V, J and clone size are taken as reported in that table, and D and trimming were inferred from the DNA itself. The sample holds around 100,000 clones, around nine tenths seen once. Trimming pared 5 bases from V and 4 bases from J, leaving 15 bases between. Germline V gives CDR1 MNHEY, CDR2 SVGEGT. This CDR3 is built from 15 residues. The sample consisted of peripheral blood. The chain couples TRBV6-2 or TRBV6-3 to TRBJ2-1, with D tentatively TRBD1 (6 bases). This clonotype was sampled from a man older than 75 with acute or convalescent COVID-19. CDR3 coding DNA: TGTGCCAGCAGTATACCAAAGGACAGTTACAATGAGCAGTTCTTC. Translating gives CASSIPKDSYNEQFF.